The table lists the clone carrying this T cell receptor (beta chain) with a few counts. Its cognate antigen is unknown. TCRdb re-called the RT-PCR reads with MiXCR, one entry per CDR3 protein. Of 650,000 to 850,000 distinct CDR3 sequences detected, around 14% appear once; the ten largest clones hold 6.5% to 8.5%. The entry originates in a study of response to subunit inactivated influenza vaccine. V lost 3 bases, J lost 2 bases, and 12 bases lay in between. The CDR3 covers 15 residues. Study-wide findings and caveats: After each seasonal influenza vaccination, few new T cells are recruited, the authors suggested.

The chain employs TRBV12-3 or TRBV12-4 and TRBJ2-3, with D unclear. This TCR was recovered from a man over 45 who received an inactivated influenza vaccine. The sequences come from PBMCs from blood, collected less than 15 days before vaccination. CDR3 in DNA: TGTGCCAGCAGTTTTTCGTTAGTCATCACAGATACGCAGTATTTT. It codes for CASSFSLVITDTQYF.